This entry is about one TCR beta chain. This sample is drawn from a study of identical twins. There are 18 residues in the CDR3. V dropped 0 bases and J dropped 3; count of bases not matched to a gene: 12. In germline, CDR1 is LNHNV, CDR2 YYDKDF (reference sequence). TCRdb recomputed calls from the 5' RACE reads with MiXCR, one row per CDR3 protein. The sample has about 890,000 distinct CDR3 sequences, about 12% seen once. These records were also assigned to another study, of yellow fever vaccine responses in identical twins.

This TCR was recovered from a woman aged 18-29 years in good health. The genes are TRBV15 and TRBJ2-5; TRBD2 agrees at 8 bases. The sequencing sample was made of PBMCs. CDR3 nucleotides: TGTGCCACCAGCAGAGATCAAGTCCTAGCCGGGGGGGAAGAGACCCAGTACTTC. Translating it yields CATSRDQVLAGGEETQYF.